This TCR beta chain was profiled in a study of T-cell memory formation after mild COVID-19. TCRdb processed the 5' RACE reads anew with MiXCR; each CDR3 protein has one entry. The table has fewer than 200,000 distinct CDR3 sequences, 15% to 20% seen once. V shed 6 bases and J 0 bases; nucleotides not matched to a gene: 4. Germline loops: CDR1 MNHEY, CDR2 SVGAGI. The CDR3 covers 16 residues. The receptor was derived from a man between 18 and 35 years old who had mild COVID-19 (a few samples of this study predate the infection). Cell type and time point are not known. Material: PBMCs or a T cell subset sorted from them (not recorded which). This chain uses TRBV6-5 with TRBJ1-6; 8 positions match TRBD1. For the CDR3, the DNA is TGTGCCAGCAGACGACAGGGGAGCTCCTATAATTCACCCCTCCACTTT. It yields the protein CASRRQGSSYNSPLHF.